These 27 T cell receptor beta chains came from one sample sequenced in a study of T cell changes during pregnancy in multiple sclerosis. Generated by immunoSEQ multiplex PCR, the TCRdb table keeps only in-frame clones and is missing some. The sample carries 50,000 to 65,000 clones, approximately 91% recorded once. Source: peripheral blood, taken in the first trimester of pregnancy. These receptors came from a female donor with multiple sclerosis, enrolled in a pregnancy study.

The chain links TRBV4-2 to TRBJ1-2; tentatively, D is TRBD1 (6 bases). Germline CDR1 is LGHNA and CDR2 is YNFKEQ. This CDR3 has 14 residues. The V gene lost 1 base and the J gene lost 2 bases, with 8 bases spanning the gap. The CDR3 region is CASSQADRNYGYTF. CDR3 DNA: TGTGCCAGCAGCCAAGCTGACAGGAACTATGGCTACACCTTC.

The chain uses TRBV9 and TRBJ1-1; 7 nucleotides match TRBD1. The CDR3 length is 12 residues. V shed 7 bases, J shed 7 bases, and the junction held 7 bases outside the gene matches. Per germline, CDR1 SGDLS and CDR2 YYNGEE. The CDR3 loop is CASREGAFEAFF. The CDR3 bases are TGTGCCAGCCGAGAGGGGGCGTTTGAAGCTTTCTTT.

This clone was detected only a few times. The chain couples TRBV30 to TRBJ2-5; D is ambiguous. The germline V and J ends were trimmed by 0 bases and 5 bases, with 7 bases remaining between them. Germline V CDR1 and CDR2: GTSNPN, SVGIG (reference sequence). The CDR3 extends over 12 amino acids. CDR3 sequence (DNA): TGTGCCTGGAGTGTCCAAATTGAGACCCAGTACTTC. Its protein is CAWSVQIETQYF.

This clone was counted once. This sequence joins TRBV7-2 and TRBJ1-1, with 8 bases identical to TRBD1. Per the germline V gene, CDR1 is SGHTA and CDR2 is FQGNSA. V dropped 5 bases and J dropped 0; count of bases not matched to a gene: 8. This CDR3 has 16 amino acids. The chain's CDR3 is CASSLRTGPMNTEAFF. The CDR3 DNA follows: TGTGCCAGCAGCCTTCGGACAGGGCCCATGAACACTGAAGCTTTCTTT.

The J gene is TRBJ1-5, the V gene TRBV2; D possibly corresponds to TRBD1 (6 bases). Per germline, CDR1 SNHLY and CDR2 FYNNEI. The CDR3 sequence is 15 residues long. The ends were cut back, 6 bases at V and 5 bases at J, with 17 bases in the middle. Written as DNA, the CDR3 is TGTGCCAGCAGGATACGGGACAACCAAGATCAGCCCCAGCATTTT. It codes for CASRIRDNQDQPQHF.

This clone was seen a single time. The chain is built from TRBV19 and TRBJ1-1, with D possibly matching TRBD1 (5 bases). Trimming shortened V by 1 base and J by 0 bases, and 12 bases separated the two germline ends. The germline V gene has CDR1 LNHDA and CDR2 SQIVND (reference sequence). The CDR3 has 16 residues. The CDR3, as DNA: TGTGCCAGTAGTATAGGTTGGGGGGGGATGAACACTGAAGCTTTCTTT. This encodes CASSIGWGGMNTEAFF.

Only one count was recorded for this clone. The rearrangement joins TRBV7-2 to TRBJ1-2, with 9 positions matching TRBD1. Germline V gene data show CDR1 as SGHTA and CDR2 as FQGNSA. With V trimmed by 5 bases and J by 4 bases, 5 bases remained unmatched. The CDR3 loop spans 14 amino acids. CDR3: CASSPGQGPYGYTF. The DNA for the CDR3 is TGTGCCAGCAGCCCGGGACAGGGCCCCTATGGCTACACCTTC.

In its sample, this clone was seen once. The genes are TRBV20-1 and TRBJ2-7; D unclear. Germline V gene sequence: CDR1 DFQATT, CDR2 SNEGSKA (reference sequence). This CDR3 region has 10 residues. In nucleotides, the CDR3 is TGCAGCGTTCGGAGCTACGAGCAGTACTTC. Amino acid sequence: CSVRSYEQYF.

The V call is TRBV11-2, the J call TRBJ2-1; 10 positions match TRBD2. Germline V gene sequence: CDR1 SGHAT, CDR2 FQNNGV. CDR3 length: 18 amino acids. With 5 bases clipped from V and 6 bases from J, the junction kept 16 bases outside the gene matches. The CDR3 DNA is TGTGCCAGCAGCCTACTCTCTGGGGCTAGCGGGAGAGGCAATGAGCAGTTCTTC. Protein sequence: CASSLLSGASGRGNEQFF.

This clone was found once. For the CDR3, the DNA is TGTGCCAGCAGCTTCGGGGGGGAGAGGGGTACTTATCAGCCCCAGCATTTT. This codes for CASSFGGERGTYQPQHF. The V and J genes are TRBV13 and TRBJ1-5; a weak D match, TRBD1 (5 bases). CDR1 is PRHDT and CDR2 is FYEKMQ in the germline V gene (reference sequence). Trimming cost V 3 bases and J 5 bases, with 20 bases left between them. The CDR3 is made up of 17 amino acids. Together with reference TRBV13 and TRBJ1-5, the CDR3 gives the full variable domain: AAGVIQSPRHLIKEKRETATLKCYPIPRHDTVYWYQQGPGQDPQFLISFYEKMQSDKGSIPDRFSAQQFSDYHSELNMSSLELGDSALYFCASSFGGERGTYQPQHFGDGTRLSIL.

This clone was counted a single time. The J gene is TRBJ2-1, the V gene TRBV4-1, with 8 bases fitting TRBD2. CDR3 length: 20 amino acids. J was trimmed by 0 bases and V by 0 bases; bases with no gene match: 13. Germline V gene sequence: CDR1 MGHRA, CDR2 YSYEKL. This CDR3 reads CASSQEGLLAGGGSYNEQFF. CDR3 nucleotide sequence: TGCGCCAGCAGCCAAGAGGGTCTTTTGGCGGGAGGAGGCTCCTACAATGAGCAGTTCTTC.

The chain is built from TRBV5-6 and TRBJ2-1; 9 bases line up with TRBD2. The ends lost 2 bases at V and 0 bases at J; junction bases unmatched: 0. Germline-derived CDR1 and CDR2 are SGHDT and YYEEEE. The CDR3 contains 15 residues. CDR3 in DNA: TGTGCCAGCAGCTTTAGCGGGAGCTCCTACAATGAGCAGTTCTTC. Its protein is CASSFSGSSYNEQFF. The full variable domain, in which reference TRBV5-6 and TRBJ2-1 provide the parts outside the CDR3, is DAGVTQSPTHLIKTRGQQVTLRCSPKSGHDTVSWYQQALGQGPQFIFQYYEEEERQRGNFPDRFSGHQFPNYSSELNVNALLLGDSALYLCASSFSGSSYNEQFFGPGTRLTVL.

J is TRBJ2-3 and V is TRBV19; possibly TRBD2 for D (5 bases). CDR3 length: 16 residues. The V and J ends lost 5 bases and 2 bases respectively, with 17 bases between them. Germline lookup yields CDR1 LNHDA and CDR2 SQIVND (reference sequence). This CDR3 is CASSPLRGRNTDTQYF. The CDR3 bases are TGTGCCAGTAGTCCCCTACGGGGAAGAAACACAGATACGCAGTATTTT.

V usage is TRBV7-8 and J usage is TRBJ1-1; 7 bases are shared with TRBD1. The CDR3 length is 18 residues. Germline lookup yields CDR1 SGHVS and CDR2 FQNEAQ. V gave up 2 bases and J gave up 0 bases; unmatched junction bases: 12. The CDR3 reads CASSLTRRQGLMNTEAFF. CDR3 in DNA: TGTGCCAGCAGCTTAACCCGTAGACAGGGCCTCATGAACACTGAAGCTTTCTTT.

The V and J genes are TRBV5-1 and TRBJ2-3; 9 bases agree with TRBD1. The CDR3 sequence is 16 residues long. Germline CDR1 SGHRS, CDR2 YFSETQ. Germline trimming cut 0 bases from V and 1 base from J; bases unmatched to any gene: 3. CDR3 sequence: CASSLGDRAGTDTQYF. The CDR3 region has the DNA TGCGCCAGCAGCTTGGGGGACAGGGCTGGCACAGATACGCAGTATTTT. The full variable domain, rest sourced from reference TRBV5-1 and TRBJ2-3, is KAGVTQTPRYLIKTRGQQVTLSCSPISGHRSVSWYQQTPGQGLQFLFEYFSETQRNKGNFPGRFSGRQFSNSRSEMNVSTLELGDSALYLCASSLGDRAGTDTQYFGPGTRLTVL.

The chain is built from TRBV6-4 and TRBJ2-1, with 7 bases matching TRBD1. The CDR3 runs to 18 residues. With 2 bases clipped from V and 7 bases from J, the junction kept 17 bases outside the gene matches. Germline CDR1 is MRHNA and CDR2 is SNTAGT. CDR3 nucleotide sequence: TGTGCCAGCAGTGACACCACACAGGGGCAAATAACCGAAAATGAGCAGTTCTTC. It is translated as CASSDTTQGQITENEQFF.

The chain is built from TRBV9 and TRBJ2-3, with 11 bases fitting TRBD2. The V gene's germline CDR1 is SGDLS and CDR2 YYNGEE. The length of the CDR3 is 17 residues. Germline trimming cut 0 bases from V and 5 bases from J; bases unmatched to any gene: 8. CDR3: CASSVATSGGPRDTQYF. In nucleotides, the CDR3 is TGTGCCAGCAGCGTAGCAACTAGCGGGGGACCCCGAGATACGCAGTATTTT.

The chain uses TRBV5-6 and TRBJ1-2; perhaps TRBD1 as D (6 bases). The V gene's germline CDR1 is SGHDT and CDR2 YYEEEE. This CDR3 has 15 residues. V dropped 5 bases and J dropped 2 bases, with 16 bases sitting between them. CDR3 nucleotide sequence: TGTGCCAGCAGTTATGGACAGTGGAAAAACTATGGCTACACCTTC. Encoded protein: CASSYGQWKNYGYTF.

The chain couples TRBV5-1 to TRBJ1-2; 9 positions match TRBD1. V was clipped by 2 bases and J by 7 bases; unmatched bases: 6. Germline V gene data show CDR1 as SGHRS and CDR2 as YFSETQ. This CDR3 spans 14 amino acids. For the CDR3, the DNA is TGCGCCAGCAGCTTTCGGGACAGGGAGACTGGCTACACCTTC. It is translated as CASSFRDRETGYTF.

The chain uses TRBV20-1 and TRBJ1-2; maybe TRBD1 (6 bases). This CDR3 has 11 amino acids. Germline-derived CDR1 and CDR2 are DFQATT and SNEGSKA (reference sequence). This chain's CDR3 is CSSDRLYGYTF. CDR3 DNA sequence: TGCAGCTCAGACAGGTTATATGGCTACACCTTC.

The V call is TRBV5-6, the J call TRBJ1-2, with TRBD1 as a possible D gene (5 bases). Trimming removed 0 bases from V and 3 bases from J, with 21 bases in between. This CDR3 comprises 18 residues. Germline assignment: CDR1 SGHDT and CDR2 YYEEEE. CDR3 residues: CASSLAWGLRRIDYGYTF. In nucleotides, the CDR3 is TGTGCCAGCAGCTTGGCCTGGGGCCTTAGAAGGATAGACTATGGCTACACCTTC.

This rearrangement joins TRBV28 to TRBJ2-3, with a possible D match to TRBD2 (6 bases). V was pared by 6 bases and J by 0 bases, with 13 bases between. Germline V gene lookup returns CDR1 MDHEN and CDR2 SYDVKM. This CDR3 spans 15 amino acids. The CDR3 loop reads CASRYGGTSTDTQYF. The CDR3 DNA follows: TGTGCCAGCAGGTATGGGGGGACTAGCACAGATACGCAGTATTTT.

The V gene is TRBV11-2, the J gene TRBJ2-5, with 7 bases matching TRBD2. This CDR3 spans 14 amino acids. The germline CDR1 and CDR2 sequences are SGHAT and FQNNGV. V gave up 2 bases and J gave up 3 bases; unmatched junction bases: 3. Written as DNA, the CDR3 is TGTGCCAGCAGCTTAACTCTAGCGGAAGAGACCCAGTACTTC. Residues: CASSLTLAEETQYF.

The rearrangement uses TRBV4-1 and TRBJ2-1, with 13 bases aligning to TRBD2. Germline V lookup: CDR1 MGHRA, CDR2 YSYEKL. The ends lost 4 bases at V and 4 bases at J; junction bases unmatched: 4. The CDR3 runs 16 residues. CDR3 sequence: CASSRGLAGEYNEQFF. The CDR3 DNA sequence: TGCGCCAGCAGCCGCGGACTAGCGGGAGAATACAATGAGCAGTTCTTC.

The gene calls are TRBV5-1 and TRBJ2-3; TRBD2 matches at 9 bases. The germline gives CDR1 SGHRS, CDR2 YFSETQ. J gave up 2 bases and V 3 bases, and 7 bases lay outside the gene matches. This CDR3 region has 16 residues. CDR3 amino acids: CASSSTGTSYTDTQYF. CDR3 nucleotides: TGCGCCAGCAGCTCCACCGGGACTAGCTACACAGATACGCAGTATTTT.

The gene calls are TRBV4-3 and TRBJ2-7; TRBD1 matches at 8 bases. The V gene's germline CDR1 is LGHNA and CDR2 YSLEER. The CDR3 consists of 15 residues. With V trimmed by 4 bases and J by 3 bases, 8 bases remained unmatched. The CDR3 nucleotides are TGCGCCAGCAGCCCCTCACCGACAGGGGTCTACGAGCAGTACTTC. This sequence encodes CASSPSPTGVYEQYF.

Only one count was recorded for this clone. CDR3 DNA sequence: TGTGCCAGCAGCTTTATGAGTGTATCCTACAATGAGCAGTTCTTC. Encoded protein: CASSFMSVSYNEQFF. The rearrangement joins TRBV5-4 to TRBJ2-1, with unresolved D. The V end was cut by 2 bases, the J end by 1 base, with 10 bases between. The CDR3 covers 15 residues. The germline CDR1 and CDR2 sequences are SGHNT and YYREEE (reference sequence).